This record covers a single T cell receptor (beta chain). In the original workflow: Estimation of nucleated cell counts was performed using reference gene primer amplification. Clones were read by immunoSEQ multiplex PCR, and TCRdb kept only the in-frame ones, dropping some. The V and J calls and clone size come from that table; D and trimming were worked out from the DNA. This sample has roughly 290,000 clones, with around 90% found just once. The germline V gene has CDR1 SGHTA and CDR2 FQGTGA. This CDR3 comprises 14 residues. Trimming cost V 4 bases and J 1 base, with 7 bases left between them. The data belong to a study of blood T cell repertoires in COVID-19. About the research overall: Researchers got acute and convalescent COVID-19 samples from the United States, Italy and Spain. PBMCs, B-cell-depleted T cells, or T cells provided the cDNA or gDNA that made up the material.

A Seattle source enrolled patients during active infection and followed them longitudinally. This clonotype was obtained from a young woman with COVID-19, enrolled during active disease. The sequenced sample was peripheral blood. The V call is TRBV7-3, the J call TRBJ2-2; D gene uncertain. Here the CDR3 reads CASSSFRNTGELFF. In DNA form, the CDR3 reads TGTGCCAGCAGCTCCTTCCGGAACACCGGGGAGCTGTTTTTT.